This TCR beta chain was documented in a study of shared clonotypes between healthy human individuals. Study-level points and caveats: Unshared clonotypes carried lower generation probabilities than those common to all four donors.

From germline, CDR1 is SGHTA and CDR2 FQGTGA. The CDR3 contains 15 residues. The V and J ends lost 5 bases and 0 bases respectively, with 12 bases between them. As originally analysed: Without quality scores, immunoSEQ junctional reads could not be filtered like full-length reads. Measured with immunoSEQ multiplex PCR; TCRdb has only the in-frame clones, and not every one. V, J and clone size reflect that table, while D and trimming were determined from the DNA. In the table there are roughly 1 million clones, about 75% of which are singletons. A note on this clone: What it binds is not known.

The sequenced sample consisted of memory CD4+ T cells sorted from blood. Regarding subset: CD45RA-negative fraction. The chain recombines TRBV7-3 with TRBJ2-3, with D maybe TRBD1 (5 bases). The TCR comes from a man younger than 35 in good health. The CDR3 coding sequence is TGTGCCAGCAGCCTCCGACAGTCTAGCACAGATACGCAGTATTTT. It codes for CASSLRQSSTDTQYF.